The TCR beta chain described here comes from a study of T-cell reconstitution after alpha-beta-depleted transplantation in children. General study findings and limits: T cells produced anew were the main source of T-cell counts and diversity one year after transplant.

Preparation of the TCRbeta library involved a method that used unique molecular identifiers. TCRdb re-analysed the PCR reads in MiXCR, keeping a single row per CDR3 protein. The table lists about a million distinct CDR3 sequences, less than 30% of them singletons, with roughly 31% in the top ten. The CDR3 sequence is 14 residues long. Trimming pared 3 bases from V and 4 bases from J, leaving 10 bases between. This clonotype appeared a few times. Its antigen is still unknown. Sequencing was performed on PBMCs, mostly from graft donor cells, taken 360 days after TCRalphabeta/CD19-depleted stem cell transplant. V is TRBV12-3 or TRBV12-4 and J is TRBJ2-1; tentatively, D is TRBD2 (5 bases). The clonotype comes from a boy less than two years old who had a stem cell transplant for SCID, so the T cells may come from the graft donor. In DNA, the CDR3 is TGTGCCAGCAGTTTGGACGGACTTTACAATGAGCAGTTCTTC. Amino acid sequence: CASSLDGLYNEQFF.